The rows below give T cell receptor beta chains drawn from one sample of a study of cytomegalovirus exposure and HLA in healthy donors. Assay used: immunoSEQ multiplex PCR; TCRdb lists only in-frame clones, some missing. The table includes 200,000 to 250,000 clones, 60% to 80% detected once. The sample consisted of PBMCs. The origin of the receptors is a woman in her twenties or thirties in good health and CMV-seronegative. Both conserved end residues are part of each CDR3. The order of the fields is J gene, D gene, clone size, V gene, CDR3 protein, CDR3 DNA. D genes are given only for firm matches. Rows give clone size only sometimes, using once, few, many, or a class for an expanded clone.

J: TRBJ2-1; D: TRBD2; size: once; V: TRBV4-1; CDR3: CASSQLPGLAETYNEQFF; DNA: TGCGCCAGCAGCCAACTCCCGGGACTAGCGGAGACCTACAATGAGCAGTTCTTC
J: TRBJ1-3; D: .; size: .; V: TRBV30; CDR3: CAWTPRSQGTGNTIYF; DNA: TGTGCCTGGACTCCCCGATCCCAGGGAACTGGAAACACCATATATTTT
J: TRBJ1-1; D: .; size: .; V: TRBV6-5; CDR3: CASSYSTGSTEAFF; DNA: TGTGCCAGCAGTTACTCTACAGGGAGTACTGAAGCTTTCTTT
J: TRBJ1-2; D: .; size: .; V: TRBV7-9; CDR3: CASSNLGQTYYGYTF; DNA: TGTGCCAGCAGCAACCTTGGACAGACTTACTATGGCTACACCTTC
J: TRBJ2-7; D: .; size: .; V: TRBV5-1; CDR3: CASSSEQGRDYEQYF; DNA: TGCGCCAGCAGCTCAGAACAGGGACGCGACTACGAGCAGTACTTC
J: TRBJ1-3; D: TRBD1; size: .; V: TRBV6-5; CDR3: CASSYSTGGKGNTIYF; DNA: TGTGCCAGCAGTTACTCCACAGGGGGCAAGGGAAACACCATATATTTT
J: TRBJ2-5; D: .; size: few; V: TRBV25-1; CDR3: CASSRIGGADETQYF; DNA: TGTGCCAGCAGTAGAATAGGGGGGGCAGACGAGACCCAGTACTTC
J: TRBJ1-4; D: .; size: .; V: TRBV5-1; CDR3: CASSPAITGGVSEKLFF; DNA: TGCGCCAGCAGCCCAGCGATTACGGGGGGTGTGAGTGAAAAACTGTTTTTT
J: TRBJ2-7; D: .; size: .; V: TRBV19; CDR3: CASSIESRGIYEQYF; DNA: TGTGCCAGTAGTATAGAGAGCAGGGGTATCTACGAGCAGTACTTC
J: TRBJ1-4; D: TRBD1; size: once; V: TRBV5-4; CDR3: CASSLEGGELEKLFF; DNA: TGTGCCAGCAGCTTGGAAGGGGGCGAACTTGAAAAACTGTTTTTT
J: TRBJ2-7; D: .; size: .; V: TRBV9; CDR3: CASSGGGPFYEQYF; DNA: TGTGCCAGCAGTGGAGGAGGGCCTTTCTACGAGCAGTACTTC
J: TRBJ1-1; D: TRBD1; size: .; V: TRBV27; CDR3: CASSGTGARAFF; DNA: TGTGCCAGCAGTGGGACAGGGGCCCGAGCTTTCTTT
J: TRBJ2-7; D: .; size: .; V: TRBV5-6; CDR3: CASSLRQVYEQYF; DNA: TGTGCCAGCAGCTTGAGACAGGTCTACGAGCAGTACTTC
J: TRBJ2-1; D: TRBD2; size: .; V: TRBV5-1; CDR3: CASSNGLAGYNEQFF; DNA: TGCGCCAGCAGCAACGGACTAGCGGGATACAATGAGCAGTTCTTC
J: TRBJ2-1; D: .; size: .; V: TRBV5-1; CDR3: CVSSLEGSVWTPNEQFF; DNA: TGCGTCAGCAGCTTGGAGGGGTCGGTTTGGACCCCCAATGAGCAGTTCTTC
J: TRBJ2-5; D: .; size: once; V: TRBV9; CDR3: CASSPAVGRETQYF; DNA: TGTGCCAGCAGCCCCGCGGTGGGTAGGGAGACCCAGTACTTC
J: TRBJ2-2; D: TRBD2; size: few; V: TRBV9; CDR3: CASSQAGGVGELFF; DNA: TGTGCCAGCAGTCAAGCGGGGGGGGTCGGGGAGCTGTTTTTT
J: TRBJ2-7; D: TRBD2; size: .; V: TRBV5-1; CDR3: CASRVTSGSLPYEQYF; DNA: TGCGCCAGCAGAGTGACTAGCGGTTCCCTTCCCTACGAGCAGTACTTC
J: TRBJ1-1; D: TRBD1; size: .; V: TRBV11-2; CDR3: CASSWTGGFNTEAFF; DNA: TGTGCCAGCAGCTGGACAGGGGGATTTAACACTGAAGCTTTCTTT
J: TRBJ2-7; D: TRBD1; size: .; V: TRBV11-2; CDR3: CASSTHRGLAYEQYF; DNA: TGTGCCAGCAGCACGCACAGGGGGTTGGCCTACGAGCAGTACTTC
J: TRBJ1-4; D: .; size: .; V: TRBV7-9; CDR3: CASSSSGKLFF; DNA: TGTGCCAGCAGCTCGTCGGGGAAACTGTTTTTT
J: TRBJ2-2; D: .; size: .; V: TRBV7-2; CDR3: CASSSQGGMNTGELFF; DNA: TGTGCCAGCAGCTCCCAAGGCGGGATGAACACCGGGGAGCTGTTTTTT
J: TRBJ2-1; D: TRBD2; size: .; V: TRBV10-3; CDR3: CAISERTRTNEQFF; DNA: TGTGCCATCAGTGAGCGGACTAGAACGAATGAGCAGTTCTTC
J: TRBJ2-5; D: .; size: .; V: TRBV13; CDR3: CASSRRLVEETQYF; DNA: TGTGCCAGCAGCAGGCGACTAGTGGAGGAGACCCAGTACTTC
J: TRBJ2-7; D: .; size: few; V: TRBV18; CDR3: CASSPPGSPSYEQYF; DNA: TGTGCCAGCTCACCCCCCGGGTCGCCCTCCTACGAGCAGTACTTC
J: TRBJ2-1; D: TRBD2; size: .; V: TRBV5-1; CDR3: CASSLRTSGWGSYNEQFF; DNA: TGCGCCAGCAGCTTGAGGACTAGCGGATGGGGCTCCTACAATGAGCAGTTCTTC
J: TRBJ2-7; D: TRBD1; size: .; V: TRBV30; CDR3: CAWSGSNWDRENEQYF; DNA: TGTGCCTGGAGTGGTAGTAATTGGGACAGGGAGAACGAGCAGTACTTC
J: TRBJ1-5; D: .; size: .; V: TRBV6-1; CDR3: CASSEMSTGQPQHF; DNA: TGTGCCAGCAGTGAAATGTCAACGGGGCAGCCCCAGCATTTT
J: TRBJ2-6; D: .; size: .; V: TRBV7-2; CDR3: CASSPTWLSGANVLTF; DNA: TGTGCCAGCAGCCCCACATGGCTCTCTGGGGCCAACGTCCTGACTTTC
J: TRBJ2-3; D: .; size: .; V: TRBV6-5; CDR3: CATFDSATSTDTQYF; DNA: TGTGCCACCTTCGACAGCGCGACTAGCACAGATACGCAGTATTTT
J: TRBJ1-2; D: TRBD1; size: .; V: TRBV7-9; CDR3: CASSFETGLGYTF; DNA: TGTGCCAGCAGCTTCGAGACAGGGTTAGGCTACACCTTC
J: TRBJ2-1; D: .; size: .; V: TRBV6-5; CDR3: CASTMAEVSRFF; DNA: TGTGCCAGCACCATGGCGGAGGTATCGCGGTTCTTC
J: TRBJ1-2; D: .; size: .; V: TRBV5-1; CDR3: CASSLGRTGGYTF; DNA: TGCGCCAGCAGCTTGGGGAGGACCGGCGGCTACACCTTC
J: TRBJ2-7; D: TRBD1; size: .; V: TRBV4-1; CDR3: CASSPWTGGSYEQYF; DNA: TGCGCCAGCAGCCCCTGGACAGGGGGCTCCTACGAGCAGTACTTC
J: TRBJ1-2; D: TRBD1; size: few; V: TRBV5-8; CDR3: CASSRRTGYYGYTF; DNA: TGTGCCAGCAGCCGAAGGACAGGCTACTATGGCTACACCTTC
J: TRBJ1-3; D: TRBD1; size: few; V: TRBV30; CDR3: CACLSPQGQLSTGNTIYF; DNA: TGTGCCTGCCTCTCCCCTCAGGGACAGCTCAGTACTGGAAACACCATATATTTT
J: TRBJ1-3; D: TRBD1; size: .; V: TRBV5-4; CDR3: CASSWTGRTSGNTIYF; DNA: TGTGCCAGCAGTTGGACAGGGAGGACTTCTGGAAACACCATATATTTT
J: TRBJ1-3; D: .; size: once; V: TRBV7-9; CDR3: CASSLEPYSGNTIYF; DNA: TGTGCCAGCAGCTTAGAGCCGTACTCTGGAAACACCATATATTTT
J: TRBJ2-7; D: TRBD1; size: .; V: TRBV19; CDR3: CASRPTGGSSYEQYF; DNA: TGTGCCAGTAGACCGACAGGGGGGAGCTCCTACGAGCAGTACTTC
J: TRBJ2-1; D: TRBD1; size: .; V: TRBV10-1; CDR3: CASSETRTGKFF; DNA: TGCGCCAGCAGTGAGACTAGGACAGGAAAGTTCTTC
J: TRBJ2-7; D: TRBD1; size: .; V: TRBV5-8; CDR3: CASSFDRGREQYF; DNA: TGTGCCAGCAGCTTTGACAGGGGTCGCGAGCAGTACTTC
J: TRBJ2-7; D: .; size: .; V: TRBV7-9; CDR3: CASSTYTEQYF; DNA: TGTGCCAGCAGCACCTATACCGAGCAGTACTTC
J: TRBJ2-5; D: .; size: .; V: TRBV14; CDR3: CASSQYGSGETQYF; DNA: TGTGCCAGCAGCCAATATGGGTCGGGAGAGACCCAGTACTTC
J: TRBJ2-1; D: .; size: .; V: TRBV4-1; CDR3: CASSPSPPGSTYNEQFF; DNA: TGCGCCAGCAGCCCCTCCCCCCCCGGGAGCACCTACAATGAGCAGTTCTTC
J: TRBJ1-2; D: .; size: .; V: TRBV2; CDR3: CASRRGGTGNYGYTF; DNA: TGTGCCAGCAGACGGGGGGGCACTGGCAACTATGGCTACACCTTC
J: TRBJ2-7; D: .; size: .; V: TRBV7-2; CDR3: CASSFFRGTSYEQYF; DNA: TGTGCCAGCAGCTTCTTCAGGGGGACTTCCTACGAGCAGTACTTC
J: TRBJ2-2; D: .; size: .; V: TRBV5-1; CDR3: CASSLEGRVDTGELFF; DNA: TGCGCCAGCAGCTTGGAAGGCAGGGTGGACACCGGGGAGCTGTTTTTT
J: TRBJ1-1; D: TRBD1; size: .; V: TRBV28; CDR3: CASSPRTGMAEAFF; DNA: TGTGCCAGCAGTCCTCGGACAGGGATGGCTGAAGCTTTCTTT
J: TRBJ2-1; D: TRBD1; size: .; V: TRBV6-5; CDR3: CASSYLGQGPYNEQFF; DNA: TGTGCCAGCAGTTACCTTGGACAGGGCCCGTACAATGAGCAGTTCTTC
J: TRBJ1-2; D: .; size: .; V: TRBV6-1; CDR3: CATSELPLDRLWLYGYTF; DNA: TGTGCCACCAGTGAACTCCCCCTCGACAGACTTTGGCTCTATGGCTACACCTTC
J: TRBJ1-1; D: TRBD1; size: .; V: TRBV5-4; CDR3: CASSSDRVGTEAFF; DNA: TGTGCCAGCAGCTCGGACAGGGTTGGCACTGAAGCTTTCTTT
J: TRBJ1-1; D: .; size: few; V: TRBV5-1; CDR3: CASSLRGYTEAFF; DNA: TGCGCCAGCAGCTTGAGGGGATACACTGAAGCTTTCTTT
J: TRBJ2-5; D: TRBD2; size: few; V: TRBV5-4; CDR3: CASTVRGTRETQYF; DNA: TGTGCCAGCACCGTGCGGGGGACCCGAGAGACCCAGTACTTC
J: TRBJ1-2; D: TRBD1; size: .; V: TRBV14; CDR3: CASSRQGARGYTF; DNA: TGTGCCAGCAGCCGACAGGGCGCGCGGGGCTACACCTTC
J: TRBJ1-2; D: TRBD1; size: many; V: TRBV6-1; CDR3: CASTNAGTGYGYTF; DNA: TGTGCCAGCACCAATGCCGGGACAGGGTACGGCTACACCTTC
J: TRBJ1-5; D: .; size: few; V: TRBV7-9; CDR3: CASSLRGLRQPQHF; DNA: TGTGCCAGCAGCTTAAGGGGTTTGAGGCAGCCCCAGCATTTT
J: TRBJ1-2; D: .; size: .; V: TRBV9; CDR3: CASSVGQMGNYGYTF; DNA: TGTGCCAGCAGCGTAGGACAGATGGGGAACTATGGCTACACCTTC
J: TRBJ1-1; D: .; size: .; V: TRBV19; CDR3: CASSSFARGNTEAFF; DNA: TGTGCCAGTAGTAGTTTCGCCCGGGGGAACACTGAAGCTTTCTTT